This paragraph reports one TCR beta chain. Its antigen is currently not known. Base qualities are not provided; no much larger clone lies one nucleotide away. This sample was taken from a study of T cell responses to AZD1222 COVID-19 vaccine (dated by TCRdb to the early 2020s). At the level of the whole study: AZD1222 recipients with second doses at about 4 weeks or about 12 weeks were pooled, because spike-specific TCR depth and breadth did not differ between schedules. A total of around 240 trial participants underwent TCR sequencing, of whom around 210 had received two doses of AZD1222 and 26 had received two doses of the MenACWY control vaccine. Enrollment into the trials was organized by age into subgroups of 18-55, 56-69 and 70-plus years, and those subgroups contained roughly 150, 30 and 60 TCR-sequenced participants, respectively.

Results the study describes overall, beyond this receptor: The whole spike protein was spanned by vaccine-associated CD4 TCRs, and dominant responses were seen in regions 160-218 and 743-854. After two AZD1222 doses, both the breadth and the depth of spike-specific TCRs were significantly higher than at day 0 and than in MenACWY recipients. Epitopes outside the regions mutated in the B.1.351 and B.1.1.7 variants were reportedly recognized by nearly half of the unique spike-specific TCRs. Most participants were white British and females outnumbered males, and the authors suggested that clonal diversity may have been underestimated. The 56-69-year group was small, and its depth increase did not reach significance, likely because of low power. Because no samples from the day 14 peak response were available, repertoires could be characterized only after the peak T cell response. Conclusions about previously exposed vaccinees are limited because only five to seven AZD1222 recipients were SARS-CoV-2 seropositive at baseline.

Explained via the paper, the time point label denotes: baseline before first vaccination. Vaccinee samples came from UK trials COV001 and COV002, including a single-blind randomized controlled phase 2/3 trial of AZD1222 (ChAdOx1 nCoV-19) in healthy adults. For TCRbeta chain sequencing, PBMC samples from trial participants were taken at day 0 and at day 28 after the second dose. The CDR3 regions of human TCRbeta chains were subjected to immunosequencing. Regarding the original processing steps: Repertoire TCRs were matched against a reference library of SARS-CoV-2-specific TCRs generated with the MIRA antigen-specificity platform. Breadth was defined as the fraction of unique TCRs that were SARS-CoV-2-associated, and depth was defined as the fraction of total T cells that were SARS-CoV-2-associated. Using the MIRA data, each spike-specific TCR was assigned both to the spike region to which the TCR was reactive and to a CD4 or CD8 class. Log10-transformed breadth and depth values were compared by one-way ANOVA with Sidak's multiple comparisons tests. Drawn from immuneACCESS, this table holds only the in-frame rearrangements with V and J called that TCRdb kept. Clones are partly lost; checked studies trace under half to an unresolved V gene and leave the rest unexplained. From that table come the V and J calls and clone size; the DNA was used to work out D and trimming. Counted in this sample were 110,000 to 150,000 clones; 70% to 90% of them appeared once. Together, the top ten hold around 7.8% of the sample.

The clonotype originates from an adult in good health. This sample comprised peripheral blood, obtained on day 0 of AZD1222 vaccination.

The nucleotides are TGTGCCAGCAGTTACTCACAGGGCCGGAACGTCCTGACTTTC. The encoded protein is CASSYSQGRNVLTF. The chain is made from TRBV6-5 and TRBJ2-6; the D gene is perhaps TRBD1, from 6 matching bases. A distance of 10 bases separates the germline ends of V and J, which lose 0 bases and 10 bases respectively. The CDR3 starts with the cysteine, ends with the phenylalanine, and has 14 residues. Here the CDR3 DNA is all that survives: 42 bases in frame from base 1. CDR1 MNHEY and CDR2 SVGAGI are derived from the germline V gene.